In its sample, the clone carrying this T cell receptor beta chain was seen once. Its target is not known. The CDR3 consists of 12 residues. The V gene's germline CDR1 is MNHEY and CDR2 SVGAGI. Deletions cut 8 bases from V and 9 bases from J, with 14 bases between. This sample is part of a study of T cell responses to AZD1222 COVID-19 vaccine. Generated by immunoSEQ multiplex PCR, the TCRdb table keeps only in-frame clones and is missing some. The sample has 170,000 or so clones, around nine tenths seen once. Findings and caveats of the study: None of the repertoires were sampled until the peak T cell response had passed. Elevations in Spike-specific TCR breadth and depth followed administration of two AZD1222 doses.

The TCR comes from an adult in good health. The sequences come from peripheral blood, collected on day 0 of AZD1222 vaccination. The genes are TRBV6-5 and TRBJ1-5; possibly TRBD1 for D (5 bases). In DNA form, the CDR3 reads TGTGCCAGCCGAGGGGACCCCCCGCCCCAGCATTTT. Translating it yields CASRGDPPPQHF.